This TCR beta chain was sequenced in a study of cytomegalovirus exposure and HLA in healthy donors. Whole-study results and caveats: The number of N-insertions in an Asian-associated ancestry cluster was reportedly below the roughly 700-donor mean in a later analysis. Researchers reported in a later analysis that a missense DCLRE1C variant was tied to TCR beta V- and J-gene trimming. A later examination showed that TCR association rates differed by HLA locus, with DRB1 most and HLA-C fewest. Available immune exposure information was restricted to CMV serostatus only.

Germline V gives CDR1 SGHTA, CDR2 FQGTGA. V lost 4 bases and J lost 5; bases outside the gene matches: 6. This CDR3 contains 15 residues. 13 Jbeta primers and 60 Vbeta primers were used for the PCR. Sequencing was performed with immunoSEQ multiplex PCR; in TCRdb, only in-frame clones are kept and a portion is missing. The data contain roughly 170,000 clones, approximately 82% of them seen just once; the ten biggest clones take up approximately 1.2%. Worth noting for this clone: No antigen is known for it.

The chain couples TRBV7-3 to TRBJ2-1, with 9 bases aligning to TRBD1. The sequenced sample consisted of PBMCs. The source is a girl aged 2-15 years in good health and CMV-seropositive. This CDR3 is CASSWGQGENNEQFF. In DNA, the CDR3 is TGTGCCAGCAGCTGGGGACAGGGAGAAAACAATGAGCAGTTCTTC.